The T cell receptor (beta chain) under discussion was sequenced for a study of CD8+ T cells in alopecia areata. cDNA reverse transcribed from extracted RNA served as the sequencing template. Using immunoSEQ multiplex PCR, the repertoire was profiled, and TCRdb retains in-frame clones only, with some absent. Of fewer than 200,000 clones listed, roughly 60% are singletons. General observations from the study: Scalp and blood samples kept many expanded lesional clones throughout tofacitinib.

This clone has more than one count but fewer than ten. The antigen remains unidentified. CDR1 and CDR2 from the germline V gene are SGHTA and FQGNSA. This CDR3 spans 13 amino acids. Trimming left V 5 bases short and J 4 bases short, with 11 bases between. The treatment is: oral pan-JAK inhibitor, 5-10 mg twice daily. The V call is TRBV7-2, the J call TRBJ1-2; possible D gene TRBD1, 5 bases. This clonotype was sampled from a human donor with alopecia areata. This specimen consisted of CD4+ T cells sorted from blood, obtained at roughly week 55, from a patient treated with tofacitinib. CDR3 sequence: CASSGRGGYGYTF. The CDR3 nucleotides are TGTGCCAGCAGCGGAAGGGGCGGCTATGGCTACACCTTC.